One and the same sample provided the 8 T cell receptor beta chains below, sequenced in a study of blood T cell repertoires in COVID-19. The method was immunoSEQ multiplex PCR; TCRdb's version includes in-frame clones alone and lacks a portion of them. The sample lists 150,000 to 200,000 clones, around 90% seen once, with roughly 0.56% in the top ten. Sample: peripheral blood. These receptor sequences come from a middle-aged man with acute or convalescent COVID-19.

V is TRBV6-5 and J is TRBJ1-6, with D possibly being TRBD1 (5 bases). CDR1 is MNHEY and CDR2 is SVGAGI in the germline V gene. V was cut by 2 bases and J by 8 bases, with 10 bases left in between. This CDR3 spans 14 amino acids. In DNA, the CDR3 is TGTGCCAGCAGTTACAGGGGATTAGATTCACCCCTCCACTTT. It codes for CASSYRGLDSPLHF.

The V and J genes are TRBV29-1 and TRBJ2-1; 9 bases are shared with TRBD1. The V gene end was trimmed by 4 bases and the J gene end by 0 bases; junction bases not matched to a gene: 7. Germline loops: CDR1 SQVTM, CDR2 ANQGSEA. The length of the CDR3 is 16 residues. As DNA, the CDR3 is TGCAGCGTTGGGACAGGGGTGTTTAGCTCCTACAATGAGCAGTTCTTC. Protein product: CSVGTGVFSSYNEQFF.

The CDR3 sequence: CASSEPGLGRETQYF. The DNA of the CDR3 is TGTGCCAGCAGTGAACCGGGACTAGGGCGGGAGACCCAGTACTTC. V and J are TRBV25-1 and TRBJ2-5; 8 bases fit TRBD2. The trim removed 2 bases at V and 5 bases at J, leaving 7 bases unmatched. In germline, CDR1 is MGHDK, CDR2 SYGVNS. The CDR3 sequence is 15 residues long.

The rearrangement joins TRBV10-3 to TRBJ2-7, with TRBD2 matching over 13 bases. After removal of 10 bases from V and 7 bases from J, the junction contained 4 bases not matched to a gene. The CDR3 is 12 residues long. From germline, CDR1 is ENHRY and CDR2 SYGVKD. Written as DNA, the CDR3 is TGTGCCACCGGGACTAGCGGGGATGAGCAGTACGTC. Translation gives CATGTSGDEQYV.

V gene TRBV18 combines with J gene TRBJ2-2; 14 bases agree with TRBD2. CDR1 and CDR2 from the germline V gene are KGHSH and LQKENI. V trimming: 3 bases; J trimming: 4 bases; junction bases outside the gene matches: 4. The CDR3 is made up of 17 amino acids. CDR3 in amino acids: CASSPGGLAGGTGELFF. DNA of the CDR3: TGTGCCAGCTCACCGGGTGGACTAGCGGGAGGCACCGGGGAGCTGTTTTTT.

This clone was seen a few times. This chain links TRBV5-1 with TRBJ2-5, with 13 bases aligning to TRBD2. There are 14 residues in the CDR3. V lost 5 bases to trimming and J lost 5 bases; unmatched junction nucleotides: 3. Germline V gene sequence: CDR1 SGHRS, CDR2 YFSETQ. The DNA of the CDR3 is TGCGCCAGCAGACTAGCGGGAGGGGTGGAGACCCAGTACTTC. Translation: CASRLAGGVETQYF.

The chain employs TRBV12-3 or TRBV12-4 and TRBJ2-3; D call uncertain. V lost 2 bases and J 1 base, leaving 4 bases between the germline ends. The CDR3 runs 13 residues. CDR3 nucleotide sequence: TGTGCCAGCAGTTTACTACGCACAGATACGCAGTATTTT. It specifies CASSLLRTDTQYF.

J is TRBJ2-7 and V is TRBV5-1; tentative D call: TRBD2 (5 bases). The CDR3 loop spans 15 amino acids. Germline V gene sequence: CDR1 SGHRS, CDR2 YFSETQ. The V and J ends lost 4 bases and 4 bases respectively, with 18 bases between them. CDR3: CASSPGSGSGYEQYV. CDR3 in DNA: TGCGCCAGCAGCCCAGGTTCGGGGTCAGGTTACGAGCAGTACGTC.